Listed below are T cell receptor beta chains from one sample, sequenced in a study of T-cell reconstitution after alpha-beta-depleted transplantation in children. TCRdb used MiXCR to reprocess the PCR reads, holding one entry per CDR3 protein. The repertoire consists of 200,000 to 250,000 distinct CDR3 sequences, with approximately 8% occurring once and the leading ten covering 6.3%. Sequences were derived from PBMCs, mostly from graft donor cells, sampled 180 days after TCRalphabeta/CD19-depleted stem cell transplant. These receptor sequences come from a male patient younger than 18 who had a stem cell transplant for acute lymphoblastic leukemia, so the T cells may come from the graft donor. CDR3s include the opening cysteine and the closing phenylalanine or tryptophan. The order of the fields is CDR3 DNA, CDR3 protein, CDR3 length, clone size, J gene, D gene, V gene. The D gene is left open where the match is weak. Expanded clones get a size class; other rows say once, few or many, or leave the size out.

DNA: TGTGCCACCCGGGGGCGGTTAGCGATGTCGGGCAATCAGCCCCAGCATTTT; CDR3: CATRGRLAMSGNQPQHF; length: 17; size: many; J: TRBJ1-5; D: NA; V: TRBV28
DNA: TGTGCCAGCTCACCAGTCGCAGGGGGGGGGACTGAAGCTTTCTTT; CDR3: CASSPVAGGGTEAFF; length: 15; size: many; J: TRBJ1-1; D: TRBD1; V: TRBV18
DNA: TGTGCCAGCTCTTGGGGGCGGGGACTAGCCAAAAACATTCAGTACTTC; CDR3: CASSWGRGLAKNIQYF; length: 16; size: many; J: TRBJ2-4; D: NA; V: TRBV3-1
DNA: TGTGCCAGCAGCTTAGAGGGGTCCGGGTACGAGCAGTACTTC; CDR3: CASSLEGSGYEQYF; length: 14; size: NA; J: TRBJ2-7; D: NA; V: TRBV7-6
DNA: TGCACCGGACCGGGTTACCTTGGACCTCCCACTAATGAAAAACTGTTTTTT; CDR3: CTGPGYLGPPTNEKLFF; length: 17; size: many; J: TRBJ1-4; D: NA; V: TRBV20-1
DNA: TGCGCCAGCAGCCAGGCCCAAGAGACCCAGTACTTC; CDR3: CASSQAQETQYF; length: 12; size: many; J: TRBJ2-5; D: NA; V: TRBV5-1
DNA: TGTGCCAGCAGTGTTATAGCTTCTGGGGCCAACGTCCTGACTTTC; CDR3: CASSVIASGANVLTF; length: 15; size: NA; J: TRBJ2-6; D: NA; V: TRBV3-1
DNA: TGTGCCAGCAGCTTACTCCCTAGCGCCCGCACAGATACGCAGTATTTT; CDR3: CASSLLPSARTDTQYF; length: 16; size: many; J: TRBJ2-3; D: NA; V: TRBV7-2
DNA: TGTGCCACCGGCAGGGCAGGGGGCAGCTACGAGCAGTACTTC; CDR3: CATGRAGGSYEQYF; length: 14; size: few; J: TRBJ2-7; D: TRBD1; V: TRBV15
DNA: TGTGCCAGCAGTCATGGGACACGCGTTTCCTTC; CDR3: CASSHGTRVSF; length: 11; size: many; J: TRBJ2-7; D: NA; V: TRBV6-2/TRBV6-3
DNA: TGCAGTGCTAAAGGACTAGCGGGGGGTCATGAGCAGTTCTTC; CDR3: CSAKGLAGGHEQFF; length: 14; size: few; J: TRBJ2-1; D: TRBD2; V: TRBV20-1
DNA: TGTGCCAGCAGCTCGAGGGGGACTAGCGGGAGCAATGAGCAGTTCTTC; CDR3: CASSSRGTSGSNEQFF; length: 16; size: many; J: TRBJ2-1; D: TRBD2; V: TRBV7-9
DNA: TGTGCCAGCAGGCCCTCCGGGACAGGGTTGGAAAAACTGTTTTTT; CDR3: CASRPSGTGLEKLFF; length: 15; size: many; J: TRBJ1-4; D: TRBD1; V: TRBV12-3/TRBV12-4
DNA: TGTGCCAGCAGCTTAGCAAGCCCCCCCGATGAGCAGTTCTTC; CDR3: CASSLASPPDEQFF; length: 14; size: many; J: TRBJ2-1; D: NA; V: TRBV7-6
DNA: TGCGCCAGCAGCTTGGTCGGGGGCCCCCTCTCCTACGAGCAGTACTTC; CDR3: CASSLVGGPLSYEQYF; length: 16; size: many; J: TRBJ2-7; D: NA; V: TRBV5-1
DNA: TGCGCCAGCAGCTTGCAACTAGCGGACACCGGGGAGCTGTTTTTT; CDR3: CASSLQLADTGELFF; length: 15; size: many; J: TRBJ2-2; D: TRBD2; V: TRBV5-1
DNA: TGTGCCAGCAGCTTACGTGGGAGGACCTACGAGCAGTACTTC; CDR3: CASSLRGRTYEQYF; length: 14; size: many; J: TRBJ2-7; D: NA; V: TRBV7-2
DNA: TGTGCCAGCAGTTTCTACGGTGATCAGCCCCAGCATTTT; CDR3: CASSFYGDQPQHF; length: 13; size: NA; J: TRBJ1-5; D: NA; V: TRBV28